The clone carrying this TCR beta chain was observed a few times. The antigen remains undetermined. This record belongs to a study of T-cell memory formation after mild COVID-19. Study at large: Most TCR clusters belonged to a single donor. General study points: A second wave of clones peaked on day 37, and their SARS-CoV-2 specificity went unconfirmed. Among CD4+ contracting clones, most were CM and EM, and CD8+ ones EMRA.

Constant-segment-primed 5'RACE gave TCR alpha and TCR beta cDNA libraries with sample barcodes and UMIs. TCRdb re-derived calls from the 5' RACE reads in MiXCR, one entry per CDR3 protein. The table has about 340,000 distinct CDR3 sequences, 20% to 25% seen once. Trimming pared 7 bases from V and 3 bases from J, leaving 15 bases between. CDR3 length: 14 residues. Germline values: CDR1 SGHTA, CDR2 FQGTGA. Sequencing used PBMCs or a T cell subset sorted from them (not recorded which). This chain joins TRBV7-3 and TRBJ1-1; no clear D. The receptor was isolated from a man in his late teens or twenties who had mild COVID-19 (a few samples of this study predate the infection). Cell type and time point are not known. Here the CDR3 DNA reads TGTGCCAGCAAAAACTCTCCAGGTGACACTGAAGCTTTCTTT. The encoded protein is CASKNSPGDTEAFF.